This T cell receptor beta chain was sequenced during a study of shared T cell receptors in the human thymus. Germline CDR1 reads MDHEN; CDR2 reads SYDVKM. CDR3 length equals 15 residues. Trimming took off 3 bases at V and 3 bases at J, with 14 bases between the two ends. Clones were read by immunoSEQ multiplex PCR, and TCRdb kept only the in-frame ones, dropping some. Of hundreds of thousands of clones in the sample, approximately 89% are singletons; the top ten hold 0.009% to 0.0095%. This sample was shared with a second study, whose subject was human thymus T cells. That source notes: Thymus pieces cut out during corrective heart surgery were the tissue that was used.

The chain recombines TRBV28 with TRBJ2-5; D is ambiguous. This clonotype originated in a boy under two years old with a congenital heart defect. Sequenced material: thymocytes. The CDR3 region has the DNA TGTGCCAGCAGTTTGTACCCAGGTCCGGAAGAGACCCAGTACTTC. Translating gives CASSLYPGPEETQYF.